The next 3 T cell receptor beta chains were all read from a single sample in a study of beta chain features in type 1 diabetes. Whole-study results and caveats: A moderate, significant TCRB CDR3 shortening appeared in type 1 diabetes across four CD4+ subsets.

Antigen specificity for these receptors is unknown. Expressed TCRB transcripts were sequenced because the isolated RNA had all been reverse transcribed beforehand. Sequenced by immunoSEQ multiplex PCR; TCRdb stores in-frame clones only, minus some. In the table there are fewer than 18,000 clones, roughly three quarters of which are singletons. The sample consisted of stem cell memory CD4+ T cells from blood. These receptors were taken from a young woman with type 1 diabetes.

V gene TRBV7-9 combines with J gene TRBJ2-1, with D possibly being TRBD2 (5 bases). The V and J ends lost 5 bases and 2 bases respectively, with 10 bases between them. The CDR3 is made up of 14 amino acids. Germline V CDR1 and CDR2: SEHNR, FQNEAQ (reference sequence). This CDR3 reads CASSPSGTYNEQFF. The CDR3 nucleotides are TGTGCCAGCAGCCCTTCCGGGACCTACAATGAGCAGTTCTTC.

The rearrangement joins TRBV5-1 to TRBJ2-1; the match to TRBD2 covers 9 bases. The CDR3 extends over 14 amino acids. The V gene's germline CDR1 is SGHRS and CDR2 YFSETQ. V trimming: 5 bases; J trimming: 2 bases; junction bases outside the gene matches: 2. CDR3 in amino acids: CASRRLAAYNEQFF. CDR3 DNA sequence: TGCGCCAGCAGGAGACTAGCGGCCTACAATGAGCAGTTCTTC.

The V gene is TRBV11-2, the J gene TRBJ1-1; a weak D match, TRBD1 (5 bases). Germline values: CDR1 SGHAT, CDR2 FQNNGV. The CDR3 consists of 12 residues. The V end lost 0 bases, the J end lost 8 bases, and 7 bases lay between the germline ends. The CDR3 nucleotides read TGTGCCAGCAGCTTAGAGGCAGGGGAAGCTTTCTTT. Protein sequence: CASSLEAGEAFF.